These 29 T cell receptor beta chains came from one sample sequenced in a study of blood T cells in healthy people across ages. Using a J-beta primer mix together with a sample-barcoded 5' primer, a second PCR was run for roughly 7 to 11 cycles. TCRdb itself ran the 5' RACE reads through MiXCR, one entry per CDR3 protein. Of some 1,500,000 distinct CDR3 sequences listed, approximately 43% were seen once; the top ten hold roughly 3.7%. Sequencing was done on a sample of blood. These receptors all come from a woman aged 18-29 years in good health.

V usage is TRBV4-1 and J usage is TRBJ2-7; no firm D call. CDR1 MGHRA and CDR2 YSYEKL come from the germline V gene. CDR3 size: 13 residues. V was pared by 4 bases and J by 5 bases, with 12 bases between. CDR3 sequence reads: CASSRSPVDEQYF. The CDR3 bases are TGCGCCAGCAGCCGTTCCCCGGTCGACGAGCAGTACTTC.

The sample holds many counts of this clonotype. The chain recombines TRBV5-1 with TRBJ1-5; D uncertain. There are 13 residues in the CDR3. V was pared by 0 bases and J by 5 bases, with 6 bases between. The germline V gene encodes CDR1 SGHRS and CDR2 YFSETQ. CDR3 sequence: CASSLVPDQPQHF. CDR3 coding DNA: TGCGCCAGCAGCTTGGTTCCTGATCAGCCCCAGCATTTT.

This clonotype appeared a few times. The V and J genes are TRBV29-1 and TRBJ2-5; TRBD2 aligns across 9 bases. Germline V gene data show CDR1 as SQVTM and CDR2 as ANQGSEA. V lost 5 bases and J lost 11; bases outside the gene matches: 15. The CDR3 covers 14 residues. CDR3 DNA sequence: TGCAGCGTTACCGGACTAGCGAAGTACAATGAGCAGTACTTC. The encoded protein is CSVTGLAKYNEQYF. The full variable domain, completed using reference TRBV29-1 and TRBJ2-5, is SAVISQKPSRDICQRGTSLTIQCQVDSQVTMMFWYRQQPGQSLTLIATANQGSEATYESGFVIDKFPISRPNLTFSTLTVSNMSPEDSSIYLCSVTGLAKYNEQYFGPGTRLLVL.

The chain couples TRBV7-9 to TRBJ1-1, with TRBD1 as a possible D gene (5 bases). The CDR3 spans 16 residues. The germline V gene has CDR1 SEHNR and CDR2 FQNEAQ (reference sequence). The V and J ends lost 5 bases and 2 bases respectively, with 18 bases between them. The CDR3 region is CASSLRDGAGNTEAFF. DNA of the CDR3: TGTGCCAGCAGCCTTCGGGATGGGGCAGGCAACACTGAAGCTTTCTTT. Full variable domain (outside the CDR3, taken from reference TRBV7-9 and TRBJ1-1): DTGVSQNPRHKITKRGQNVTFRCDPISEHNRLYWYRQTLGQGPEFLTYFQNEAQLEKSRLLSDRFSAERPKGSFSTLEIQRTEQGDSAMYLCASSLRDGAGNTEAFFGQGTRLTVV.

The V and J genes are TRBV11-2 and TRBJ1-6; D is possibly TRBD1 (6 bases). The CDR3 runs to 19 residues. Deletions cut 4 bases from V and 9 bases from J, with 28 bases between. In germline, CDR1 is SGHAT, CDR2 FQNNGV. DNA for the CDR3: TGTGCCAGCAGCTCTCCATGGGGGCAGCTAAAGGAAGGGGGTTCACCCCTCCACTTT. It translates to CASSSPWGQLKEGGSPLHF.

This clonotype was seen once. The J gene is TRBJ2-7, the V gene TRBV13; D possibly matches TRBD1 or TRBD2 (5 bases each). Trimming left V 5 bases short and J 2 bases short, with 13 bases between. The CDR3 is made up of 14 amino acids. Looked up from germline, CDR1 is PRHDT and CDR2 is FYEKMQ (reference sequence). The CDR3 here is CASSPRDGPYEQYF. CDR3 coding DNA: TGTGCCAGCAGCCCCCGGGACGGGCCCTACGAGCAGTACTTC.

This chain joins TRBV6-5 and TRBJ1-1, with D possibly being TRBD1 (6 bases). V shed 0 bases and J shed 8 bases, with 10 bases lying between them. CDR3 length: 13 amino acids. Germline CDR1 and CDR2: MNHEY and SVGAGI. The CDR3 is CASSYSGANEAFF. The CDR3 nucleotides read TGTGCCAGCAGTTACTCGGGGGCAAACGAAGCTTTCTTT.

This clonotype appeared a single time. The chain links TRBV27 to TRBJ1-4, with D hard to call. CDR3 length equals 15 residues. CDR1 and CDR2 from the germline V gene are MNHEY and SMNVEV (reference sequence). The V end lost 6 bases, the J end lost 0 bases, and 11 bases lay between the germline ends. CDR3 bases: TGTGCCAGCAGCGGATCCTCCGCAACTAATGAAAAACTGTTTTTT. Amino acids: CASSGSSATNEKLFF. The full variable domain, its missing parts supplied by reference TRBV27 and TRBJ1-4, is EAQVTQNPRYLITVTGKKLTVTCSQNMNHEYMSWYRQDPGLGLRQIYYSMNVEVTDKGDVPEGYKVSRKEKRNFPLILESPSPNQTSLYFCASSGSSATNEKLFFGSGTQLSVL.

This chain links TRBV7-2 with TRBJ2-3; 7 nucleotides agree with TRBD2. CDR1 is SGHTA and CDR2 is FQGNSA in the germline V gene. This CDR3 is built from 15 residues. Unmatched junction bases numbered 9, after V lost 5 bases and J lost 4 bases. The DNA of the CDR3 is TGTGCCAGCAGCAGAGGACTAGTAGTCGCAGATACGCAGTATTTT. Protein: CASSRGLVVADTQYF.

The chain carries TRBV7-2 and TRBJ2-7, with 7 bases matching TRBD1. Germline-derived CDR1 and CDR2 are SGHTA and FQGNSA. Trimming took 3 bases from V and 2 from J; bases not matched to a gene: 7. This CDR3 region has 15 residues. CDR3 nucleotide sequence: TGTGCCAGCAGCTTGTCGCAACAGGGGACCTACGAGCAGTACTTC. Its translation: CASSLSQQGTYEQYF.

This clonotype was found a few times. V and J are TRBV29-1 and TRBJ1-2; possibly TRBD1 for D (6 bases). The CDR3 has 12 amino acids. Trimming left V 7 bases short and J 6 bases short, with 15 bases between. Germline CDR1 reads SQVTM; CDR2 reads ANQGSEA. DNA for the CDR3: TGCAGCGGCAGGCGGGGGGGCGATGGCTACACCTTC. Its translation: CSGRRGGDGYTF.

The rearrangement joins TRBV7-2 to TRBJ2-5, with 8 nucleotides matching TRBD2. The CDR3 has 16 residues. V was clipped by 3 bases and J by 4 bases; unmatched bases: 10. CDR1 and CDR2 (germline): SGHTA, FQGNSA. CDR3 nucleotide sequence: TGTGCCAGCAGCTTCCGCCGGACTAGCCGGACAGAGACCCAGTACTTC. It codes for CASSFRRTSRTETQYF.

This chain joins TRBV20-1 and TRBJ2-7; D might be TRBD2 (6 bases). This CDR3 is 14 amino acids long. Deletions cut 4 bases from V and 0 bases from J, with 13 bases between. Germline V lookup: CDR1 DFQATT, CDR2 SNEGSKA (reference sequence). CDR3 DNA sequence: TGCAGTGCTAAGGGGACTCCGAGCTCCTACGAGCAGTACTTC. Translating it yields CSAKGTPSSYEQYF.

The chain recombines TRBV21-1 with TRBJ2-4. The DNA end is more similar to TRBJ2-7, so the J call may be wrong. TRBV21-1 is deemed a pseudogene. The CDR3 runs to 14 residues. CDR3 amino acids: CASSKGGPFYEQYF. The CDR3 coding sequence is TGTGCCAGCAGCAAAGGCGGTCCGTTCTACGAGCAGTACTTC.

This sequence joins TRBV7-2 and TRBJ2-5; D might be TRBD1 (6 bases). The J call is uncertain, as TRBJ2-7 better fits the DNA end. The CDR3 has 13 amino acids. The V gene's germline CDR1 is SGHTA and CDR2 FQGNSA. The CDR3: CASSLTGQDEQYF. CDR3 in DNA: TGTGCCAGCAGCTTAACAGGGCAGGACGAGCAGTACTTC.

Of note for this clonotype: This sequence is one base from a far larger clone and is likely a read error. The chain employs TRBV12-3 or TRBV12-4 and TRBJ1-2, with D perhaps matching TRBD1 (5 bases). V was pared by 5 bases and J by 4 bases, with 11 bases between. The CDR3 loop spans 13 amino acids. The CDR3 nucleotides read TGTGCCAGCAGTGTAGGCAGGGCCTATGGCTACACCTTC. This codes for CASSVGRAYGYTF.

The rearrangement uses TRBV2 and TRBJ1-5, with a weak D call TRBD1 (5 bases). Germline loops: CDR1 SNHLY, CDR2 FYNNEI. The length of the CDR3 is 14 residues. V lost 6 bases to trimming and J lost 4 bases, with 13 bases between them. Here the CDR3 reads CASSGHSGNQPQHF. Written as DNA, the CDR3 is TGTGCCAGCAGCGGACATTCAGGTAATCAGCCCCAGCATTTT.

Only a few counts were recorded for this clonotype. The chain couples TRBV27 to TRBJ2-3; no reliable D call. The CDR3 spans 15 residues. V was clipped by 3 bases and J by 1 base, with 11 bases between them. Germline V CDR1 and CDR2: MNHEY, SMNVEV (reference sequence). CDR3 coding DNA: TGTGCCAGCAGTTTTGGAAGGAAGGGCACAGATACGCAGTATTTT. Its translation: CASSFGRKGTDTQYF.

This sequence joins TRBV27 and TRBJ2-2; D is ambiguous. V shed 2 bases and J shed 0 bases, with 7 bases lying between them. This CDR3 has 15 amino acids. The germline CDR1 and CDR2 sequences are MNHEY and SMNVEV (reference sequence). CDR3 in DNA: TGTGCCAGCAGTTTACGGTCCTCGAACACCGGGGAGCTGTTTTTT. The encoded protein is CASSLRSSNTGELFF.

This clonotype was seen only a few times. The rearrangement uses TRBV6-6 and TRBJ2-1; 9 bases match TRBD2. The CDR3 totals 13 residues. Germline V gene sequence: CDR1 MNHNY, CDR2 SVGAGI (reference sequence). Trimming cost V 8 bases and J 6 bases; bases outside gene matches: 5. CDR3 region: CASGREGSNEQFF. The DNA of the CDR3 is TGTGCCAGCGGGCGGGAGGGGAGCAATGAGCAGTTCTTC.

A few counts support this clonotype. This chain links TRBV28 with TRBJ2-3; 7 nucleotides agree with TRBD2. CDR1 is MDHEN, CDR2 SYDVKM, per germline. With V trimmed by 3 bases and J by 3 bases, 3 bases remained unmatched. The CDR3 has 14 residues. In nucleotides, the CDR3 is TGTGCCAGCAGTTTCGCGGGGGAAACAGATACGCAGTATTTT. This translates into CASSFAGETDTQYF.

On this clonotype itself: This may be a read error, as it is one base from a much larger clone. The V and J genes are TRBV20-1 and TRBJ2-1; TRBD2 matches at 7 bases. CDR1 is DFQATT, CDR2 SNEGSKA, per germline (reference sequence). This CDR3 is 16 amino acids long. Here the CDR3 reads CSTRGWGGVPYNEQFF. The CDR3 nucleotides read TGCAGTACTAGGGGCTGGGGAGGGGTCCCTTACAATGAGCAGTTCTTC.

The table lists this clonotype with a few counts. The chain combines TRBV7-8 with TRBJ2-3; a possible D gene is TRBD2 (6 bases). CDR1 and CDR2 (germline): SGHVS, FQNEAQ. This CDR3 region has 15 residues. V was clipped by 0 bases and J by 8 bases, with 15 bases between them. The CDR3 nucleotides are TGTGCCAGCAGCTTAGCTATTCAGTTGGGAGGTACGCAGTATTTT. This codes for CASSLAIQLGGTQYF.

This clonotype was recorded many times. The chain links TRBV6-6 to TRBJ2-4, with D perhaps being TRBD1 or TRBD2 (5 bases each). Germline V CDR1 and CDR2: MNHNY, SVGAGI (reference sequence). V was pared by 2 bases and J by 5 bases, with 16 bases between. This CDR3 has 16 residues. The DNA of the CDR3 is TGTGCCAGCAGTTACCCCCAGGGTGTGGGACAAAACATTCAGTACTTC. Protein sequence: CASSYPQGVGQNIQYF.

A remark on this clonotype: Given a much more abundant clone one base away, this may be a read error. The rearrangement joins TRBV12-3 or TRBV12-4 to TRBJ2-4; 14 bases are shared with TRBD2. The CDR3 is 17 amino acids. V dropped 6 bases and J dropped 13; count of bases not matched to a gene: 17. CDR3 amino acids: CASRGLAGAQRNNEQYF. The CDR3 DNA reads as TGTGCCAGCAGGGGACTAGCGGGGGCCCAGAGGAACAATGAGCAGTACTTC.

V is TRBV7-2 and J is TRBJ2-1; D gene ambiguous. The CDR3 runs 15 residues. The V end was cut by 5 bases, the J end by 0 bases, with 11 bases between. Germline V gene lookup returns CDR1 SGHTA and CDR2 FQGNSA. The CDR3 nucleotides are TGTGCCAGCAGCACAAGGCTACGCTCCTACAATGAGCAGTTCTTC. As protein: CASSTRLRSYNEQFF.

This clonotype came up a few times. This chain links TRBV12-3 or TRBV12-4 with TRBJ1-5; D is undetermined. The V gene lost 1 base and the J gene lost 0 bases, with 10 bases spanning the gap. The CDR3 length is 16 residues. The CDR3 protein is CASSLGPRYSNQPQHF. CDR3 in DNA: TGTGCCAGCAGTTTAGGCCCGAGATATAGCAATCAGCCCCAGCATTTT.

This clonotype occurred a few times. This chain connects TRBV20-1 to TRBJ2-1; 8 nucleotides agree with TRBD2. Germline CDR1 reads DFQATT; CDR2 reads SNEGSKA (reference sequence). V lost 3 bases and J lost 4; bases outside the gene matches: 8. CDR3 length equals 15 residues. The CDR3 sequence: CSASHPGLEYNEQFF. The CDR3 DNA sequence: TGCAGTGCTAGCCACCCGGGACTAGAGTACAATGAGCAGTTCTTC.

This clonotype showed up just once. V is TRBV6-2 or TRBV6-3 and J is TRBJ2-7; the match to TRBD2 covers 8 bases. J gave up 7 bases and V 4 bases, and 9 bases lay outside the gene matches. The CDR3 sequence is 14 residues long. The germline V gene has CDR1 MNHEY and CDR2 SVGEGT. CDR3 nucleotides: TGTGCCAGCAGTTTACTAGCGGTACTCAATGAGCAGTACTTC. Its translation: CASSLLAVLNEQYF.